The present T cell receptor beta chain was sequenced within a study of immune characterization of retroperitoneal liposarcoma. The germline gives CDR1 MNHNY, CDR2 SVGAGI (reference sequence). The CDR3 has 17 amino acids. V shed 0 bases and J 8 bases; nucleotides not matched to a gene: 10. MiXCR, applied by TCRdb to the PCR reads, yields one record per CDR3 protein. The data hold approximately 11,000 distinct CDR3 sequences, with roughly half observed a single time. J is TRBJ2-1 and V is TRBV6-6, with 10 bases lining up with TRBD2. This TCR came from a female donor with retroperitoneal liposarcoma. Sequencing used tumor tissue. CDR3 region: CASSYSGSGRAVDEQFF. The CDR3 DNA is TGTGCCAGCAGTTACTCGGGAAGCGGGAGGGCTGTAGATGAGCAGTTCTTC.